Following are 7 T cell receptor beta chains from one sample sequenced in a study of breast tumors, draining lymph nodes, adjacent tissues. Breast cancer patients provided tissue from their axillary draining lymph nodes. TCRdb recomputed calls from the multiplex PCR reads with MiXCR, one row per CDR3 protein. This table has 85,000 to 130,000 distinct CDR3 sequences, under 40% appearing once. Sequenced: axillary lymph node tissue. The receptors were gathered from a female donor with breast cancer. Some clones in this sample may be carry-over from other donors' samples.

To note about this clonotype: A read error may be the cause here, since a much bigger clone is one base away. J is TRBJ1-2 and V is TRBV6-5, with TRBD1 as a possible D gene (5 bases). The V gene's germline CDR1 is MNHEY and CDR2 SVGAGI. The V and J ends lost 5 bases and 2 bases respectively, with 12 bases between them. The CDR3 is 14 residues long. DNA for the CDR3: TGTGCCAGCAGTCACCAGGGCAGAAACTATGGCTACACCTTC. Translated: CASSHQGRNYGYTF.

For this clonotype: The CDR3 does not end in the conserved phenylalanine or tryptophan, so this is likely a read error. The DNA is left out, because the CDR3 cannot be placed on it with certainty; the CDR3 is given as TCRdb lists it. The J gene is TRBJ2-7, the V gene TRBV15; the table's D call, TRBD2, was not checked against the DNA. The CDR3 length is 11 residues, termini included. CDR1 is LNHNV and CDR2 is YYDKDF in the germline V gene (reference sequence). The CDR3 loop reads CATSRVGGGLT.

This sequence joins TRBV9 and TRBJ2-1; 7 nucleotides match TRBD2. CDR3 length equals 14 residues. V shed 3 bases and J 8 bases; nucleotides not matched to a gene: 8. Germline V lookup: CDR1 SGDLS, CDR2 YYNGEE. CDR3 DNA: TGTGCCAGCAGCGGGGGCGGGAGTTTCGATGAGCAGTTCTTC. This encodes CASSGGGSFDEQFF.

On this clonotype: It may be a read error: a sequence one base away is much more abundant. The rearrangement joins TRBV5-6 to TRBJ1-5; maybe TRBD1 (5 bases). The CDR3 is 15 residues long. V lost 0 bases, J lost 6 bases, and 13 bases lay in between. Germline CDR1 and CDR2: SGHDT and YYEEEE. DNA for the CDR3: TGTGCCAGCAGCTTGGGCAGGGCGATTGTTCAGCCCCAGCATTTT. Translation: CASSLGRAIVQPQHF.

Regarding this clonotype: A read error may produce the germline difference seen at one junction end. The J gene is TRBJ2-7, the V gene TRBV11-3; a possible D gene is TRBD1 (6 bases). Germline V gene data show CDR1 as SGHNT and CDR2 as YENEEA. The CDR3 loop spans 15 amino acids. The CDR3 loop reads CASGLGAGDIDEQYF. The CDR3 DNA is TGTGCCAGCGGCTTAGGCGCAGGGGACATCGACGAGCAGTACTTC.

This clonotype occurred many times. The rearrangement joins TRBV7-9 to TRBJ2-2; no definite D call. Germline CDR1 SEHNR, CDR2 FQNEAQ (reference sequence). This CDR3 comprises 11 residues. V lost 10 bases, J lost 6 bases, and 9 bases lay in between. Here the CDR3 reads CATSQPGELFF. In nucleotides, the CDR3 is TGTGCCACTTCCCAACCCGGGGAGCTGTTTTTT.

This clonotype was counted at least ten times. It may be a read error: a sequence one base away is much more abundant. The chain joins TRBV20-1 to TRBJ1-2, with 9 bases fitting TRBD1. This CDR3 has 15 amino acids. CDR1 and CDR2 (germline): DFQATT, SNEGSKA (reference sequence). V lost 0 bases, J lost 4 bases, and 6 bases stayed unmatched. Here the CDR3 DNA reads TGCAGTGCTAGAGACTTGGACAGGGGCCCCTATGGCTACACCTTC. Encoded protein: CSARDLDRGPYGYTF.